The 29 T cell receptor beta chains given below trace back to one sample, sequenced in a study of T cell changes during pregnancy in multiple sclerosis. TCRdb's table, derived via immunoSEQ multiplex PCR, lists solely in-frame clones and lacks some. The data show around 41,000 clones, about 93% seen once. The specimen comprised CD4+ T cells from peripheral blood mononuclear cells, sampled in the third trimester of pregnancy. These TCRs come from a female donor in good health, enrolled as a control in a pregnancy study.

J is TRBJ2-2 and V is TRBV9; 14 bases align to TRBD2. The CDR3 runs 15 residues. The germline V gene has CDR1 SGDLS and CDR2 YYNGEE. V dropped 4 bases and J dropped 6; count of bases not matched to a gene: 2. CDR3 amino acids: CASSRTSGGSGELFF. CDR3 nucleotides: TGTGCCAGCAGCCGGACTAGCGGGGGGTCCGGGGAGCTGTTTTTT.

The gene calls are TRBV4-1 and TRBJ1-5; D call uncertain. Deletions cut 3 bases from V and 0 bases from J, with 9 bases between. The germline gives CDR1 MGHRA, CDR2 YSYEKL. The CDR3 is 15 amino acids. CDR3 coding DNA: TGCGCCAGCAGCCATGTGGAGTATAGCAATCAGCCCCAGCATTTT. It specifies CASSHVEYSNQPQHF.

This chain connects TRBV7-9 to TRBJ2-1, with 7 bases aligning to TRBD2. This CDR3 region has 15 residues. CDR1 is SEHNR and CDR2 is FQNEAQ in the germline V gene (reference sequence). V dropped 3 bases and J dropped 4; count of bases not matched to a gene: 6. DNA of the CDR3: TGTGCCAGCAGCTTTACCGGGACTACTTACAATGAGCAGTTCTTC. This gives the protein CASSFTGTTYNEQFF.

This chain connects TRBV7-6 to TRBJ2-5; D remains unclear. Germline V gene lookup returns CDR1 SGHVS and CDR2 FNYEAQ. Trimming shortened V by 4 bases and J by 1 base, and 7 bases separated the two germline ends. This CDR3 comprises 13 residues. The CDR3 nucleotides read TGTGCCAGCAGCTATAGTCTCCAAGAGACCCAGTACTTC. Its translation is CASSYSLQETQYF.

V gene TRBV5-1 combines with J gene TRBJ2-7; TRBD1 agrees at 8 bases. Germline CDR1 SGHRS, CDR2 YFSETQ. The CDR3 sequence is 15 residues long. The ends lost 2 bases at V and 7 bases at J; junction bases unmatched: 11. CDR3 coding DNA: TGCGCCAGCAGCTTTGATTATGACAGGGGAAAAGAGCAGTACTTC. This codes for CASSFDYDRGKEQYF.

The rearrangement uses TRBV5-1 and TRBJ2-7; tentative D call: TRBD1 (5 bases). CDR3 length: 12 residues. V was cut by 4 bases and J by 4 bases, with 9 bases left in between. Germline V gene sequence: CDR1 SGHRS, CDR2 YFSETQ. Written as DNA, the CDR3 is TGCGCCAGCAGCCGTGACAGTTACGAGCAGTACTTC. Translating it yields CASSRDSYEQYF.

This chain uses TRBV27 with TRBJ2-7; 10 bases map to TRBD2. V was pared by 2 bases and J by 5 bases, with 6 bases of the junction left unmatched. CDR3 size: 15 residues. Germline values: CDR1 MNHEY, CDR2 SMNVEV (reference sequence). CDR3 DNA: TGTGCCAGCAGTTTAGTAGCGGGAGGTTTAAACGAGCAGTACTTC. Protein: CASSLVAGGLNEQYF.

The chain joins TRBV4-1 to TRBJ2-5; D possibly corresponds to TRBD1 (8 bases). This CDR3 has 16 residues. Germline CDR1 MGHRA, CDR2 YSYEKL. The V gene lost 4 bases and the J gene lost 1 base, with 16 bases spanning the gap. The CDR3 protein is CASSRGGTGTQETQYF. For the CDR3, the DNA is TGCGCCAGCAGCCGGGGGGGGACAGGAACCCAAGAGACCCAGTACTTC.

The chain is built from TRBV7-2 and TRBJ1-5; D is unresolved. This CDR3 has 15 amino acids. Trimming removed 1 base at V and 3 bases at J, with 10 bases between. Looked up from germline, CDR1 is SGHTA and CDR2 is FQGNSA. CDR3 nucleotides: TGTGCCAGCAGCTTAGTTGGGCAGAACAATCAGCCCCAGCATTTT. As protein: CASSLVGQNNQPQHF. Full variable domain (outside the CDR3, taken from reference TRBV7-2 and TRBJ1-5): GAGVSQSPSNKVTEKGKDVELRCDPISGHTALYWYRQSLGQGLEFLIYFQGNSAPDKSGLPSDRFSAERTGGSVSTLTIQRTQQEDSAVYLCASSLVGQNNQPQHFGDGTRLSIL.

The chain has TRBV19 and TRBJ1-1, with a weak D call TRBD1 (6 bases). The CDR3 is made up of 12 amino acids. V shed 5 bases and J shed 6 bases, with 10 bases lying between them. From germline, CDR1 is LNHDA and CDR2 SQIVND (reference sequence). CDR3 bases: TGTGCCAGTAGTGAGGCAGGGGCTGAAGCTTTCTTT. Protein product: CASSEAGAEAFF.

The chain employs TRBV7-2 and TRBJ1-1; D remains unclear. This CDR3 region has 14 residues. Germline V gene sequence: CDR1 SGHTA, CDR2 FQGNSA. V was shortened by 1 base and J by 0 bases, with 6 bases between the two germline ends. CDR3 protein: CASSLDRMNTEAFF. The CDR3 coding sequence is TGTGCCAGCAGCTTAGACAGAATGAACACTGAAGCTTTCTTT.

V gene TRBV9 combines with J gene TRBJ2-5, with D possibly matching TRBD1 (5 bases). CDR3 length: 15 residues. The V gene's germline CDR1 is SGDLS and CDR2 YYNGEE. The germline V and J ends were trimmed by 4 bases and 2 bases, with 15 bases remaining between them. CDR3 nucleotide sequence: TGTGCCAGCAGCTTTCCCCAGGGTGGACAAGAGACCCAGTACTTC. Translating gives CASSFPQGGQETQYF. Complete variable domain (other parts from reference TRBV9 and TRBJ2-5): DSGVTQTPKHLITATGQRVTLRCSPRSGDLSVYWYQQSLDQGLQFLIQYYNGEERAKGNILERFSAQQFPDLHSELNLSSLELGDSALYFCASSFPQGGQETQYFGPGTRLLVL.

The CDR3 region is CASSLREGASQHF. DNA of the CDR3: TGTGCCAGCAGCTTGAGGGAGGGTGCGTCCCAGCATTTT. The chain employs TRBV7-9 and TRBJ1-5; the D is unclear. Germline values: CDR1 SEHNR, CDR2 FQNEAQ (reference sequence). The V and J ends lost 3 bases and 11 bases respectively, with 14 bases between them. The CDR3 runs 13 residues.

The chain recombines TRBV6-5 with TRBJ1-1; possible D gene TRBD1, 6 bases. V was clipped by 7 bases and J by 1 base, with 13 bases between them. The CDR3 sequence is 14 residues long. Germline CDR1 reads MNHEY; CDR2 reads SVGAGI. The CDR3 DNA is TGTGCCAGCAAGGGGGACGTGAGGAACACTGAAGCTTTCTTT. It codes for CASKGDVRNTEAFF.

This clone was counted only a few times. The J gene is TRBJ1-1, the V gene TRBV7-9; TRBD1 agrees at 9 bases. From germline, CDR1 is SEHNR and CDR2 FQNEAQ (reference sequence). The CDR3 spans 15 residues. The V segment lost 4 bases and the J segment 5 bases; nucleotides outside the gene matches: 8. The CDR3 region has the DNA TGTGCCAGCAGCTCGTACCCGACAGGGGGGACTGAAGCTTTCTTT. It is translated as CASSSYPTGGTEAFF. Full variable domain (missing parts from reference TRBV7-9 and TRBJ1-1): DTGVSQNPRHKITKRGQNVTFRCDPISEHNRLYWYRQTLGQGPEFLTYFQNEAQLEKSRLLSDRFSAERPKGSFSTLEIQRTEQGDSAMYLCASSSYPTGGTEAFFGQGTRLTVV.

The V call is TRBV2, the J call TRBJ1-5; D remains ambiguous. Trimming removed 3 bases at V and 6 bases at J, with 6 bases between. The CDR3 spans 12 residues. The germline CDR1 and CDR2 sequences are SNHLY and FYNNEI. Here the CDR3 DNA reads TGTGCCAGCAGTGATGCGGGTCAGCCCCAGCATTTT. Translation gives CASSDAGQPQHF.

This chain uses TRBV7-9 with TRBJ2-1, with TRBD1 as a possible D gene (6 bases). The V and J ends lost 6 bases and 5 bases respectively, with 14 bases between them. Per the germline V gene, CDR1 is SEHNR and CDR2 is FQNEAQ (reference sequence). The CDR3 runs to 14 residues. The CDR3 nucleotides read TGTGCCAGCAGATCACCGGGACATCACAATGAGCAGTTCTTC. Encoded protein: CASRSPGHHNEQFF.

The gene calls are TRBV6-1 and TRBJ1-4; 10 nucleotides line up with TRBD1. J was trimmed by 8 bases and V by 5 bases; bases with no gene match: 8. The germline V gene has CDR1 MNHNS and CDR2 SASEGT. The CDR3 sequence is 15 residues long. The CDR3 loop reads CASSSRGQGGEKLFF. The DNA of the CDR3 is TGTGCCAGCAGTTCGCGAGGACAGGGGGGCGAAAAACTGTTTTTT.

The chain recombines TRBV5-4 with TRBJ2-5; 9 positions match TRBD2. The J segment lost 0 bases and the V segment lost 4 bases, leaving 7 bases of the junction unmatched. There are 16 residues in the CDR3. Germline V lookup: CDR1 SGHNT, CDR2 YYREEE (reference sequence). The CDR3 DNA reads as TGTGCCAGCAGCACGAATCGCGGGAGGGACCAAGAGACCCAGTACTTC. Amino acids: CASSTNRGRDQETQYF.

This rearrangement joins TRBV5-4 to TRBJ1-2, with D maybe TRBD1 (5 bases). The CDR3 has 13 residues. Trimming shortened V by 5 bases and J by 3 bases, and 11 bases separated the two germline ends. Germline loops: CDR1 SGHNT, CDR2 YYREEE (reference sequence). The chain's CDR3 is CASSSTVDYGYTF. The CDR3 DNA is TGTGCCAGCAGTTCGACAGTTGACTATGGCTACACCTTC.

Note on this clone: Mismatch with germline at one junction end may stem from a read error. The chain is built from TRBV7-7 and TRBJ2-1; TRBD2 aligns across 9 bases. Germline V lookup: CDR1 SSHAT, CDR2 FNYEAQ (reference sequence). This CDR3 comprises 18 residues. The CDR3 loop reads CASSHLAGKGMVYNEQFF. Written as DNA, the CDR3 is TGTGCTAGCAGCCACCTAGCGGGGAAAGGCATGGTCTACAATGAGCAGTTCTTC. The full variable domain, in which reference TRBV7-7 and TRBJ2-1 provide the parts outside the CDR3, is GAGVSQSPRYKVTKRGQDVTLRCDPISSHATLYWYQQALGQGPEFLTYFNYEAQPDKSGLPSDRFSAERPEGSISTLTIQRTEQRDSAMYRCASSHLAGKGMVYNEQFFGPGTRLTVL.

The rearrangement links TRBV6-1 to TRBJ2-4, with 10 bases fitting TRBD1. V was clipped by 4 bases and J by 1 base; unmatched bases: 4. This CDR3 comprises 16 residues. CDR1 and CDR2 (germline): MNHNS, SASEGT. The CDR3 region has the DNA TGTGCCAGCAGTGGACAGGGGGCAGGGGCCAAAAACATTCAGTACTTC. Protein sequence: CASSGQGAGAKNIQYF.

This chain connects TRBV27 to TRBJ1-1; 7 nucleotides line up with TRBD1. The CDR3 totals 14 residues. Germline V gives CDR1 MNHEY, CDR2 SMNVEV (reference sequence). After removal of 6 bases from V and 5 bases from J, the junction contained 9 bases not matched to a gene. CDR3 nucleotide sequence: TGTGCCAGCAGCAAACAGGGGCTTGGGACTGAAGCTTTCTTT. Its protein is CASSKQGLGTEAFF.

The rearrangement joins TRBV6-1 to TRBJ1-4, with D possibly TRBD1 on 5 matching bases. In germline, CDR1 is MNHNS, CDR2 SASEGT. Trimming took off 4 bases at V and 13 bases at J, with 13 bases between the two ends. The CDR3 loop spans 12 amino acids. For the CDR3, the DNA is TGTGCCAGCAGTGGCCCCGGGGGGGGACTGTTTTTT. It codes for CASSGPGGGLFF.

In this sample, this clone turned up once. This CDR3 reads CASSELGGDTEAFF. As DNA, the CDR3 is TGTGCCAGCAGTGAATTAGGGGGGGACACTGAAGCTTTCTTT. The gene calls are TRBV6-1 and TRBJ1-1; TRBD1 is a possible D gene (6 bases). Germline CDR1 and CDR2: MNHNS and SASEGT. The V end lost 2 bases, the J end lost 3 bases, and 10 bases lay between the germline ends. The CDR3 sequence is 14 residues long.

The rearrangement joins TRBV27 to TRBJ1-6; D is ambiguous. Per germline, CDR1 MNHEY and CDR2 SMNVEV (reference sequence). Trimming stripped 4 bases from V and 6 bases from J, with 7 bases between. The CDR3 covers 13 residues. CDR3: CASSYGVNSPLHF. DNA of the CDR3: TGTGCCAGCAGTTACGGGGTTAATTCACCCCTCCACTTT.

This chain connects TRBV4-2 to TRBJ2-7, with unresolved D. The V gene's germline CDR1 is LGHNA and CDR2 YNFKEQ. V lost 6 bases and J lost 0, with 3 bases in between. The CDR3 has 11 amino acids. In DNA form, the CDR3 reads TGTGCCAGCAGTCGCTCCTACGAGCAGTACTTC. Protein product: CASSRSYEQYF.

The rearrangement links TRBV19 to TRBJ2-6; 11 bases fit TRBD1. Unmatched junction bases numbered 6, after V lost 5 bases and J lost 12 bases. Looked up from germline, CDR1 is LNHDA and CDR2 is SQIVND (reference sequence). This CDR3 region has 14 residues. The DNA for the CDR3 is TGTGCCAGTAGTCCAACGGACAGGGGGCTCGTCCTGACTTTC. Residues: CASSPTDRGLVLTF.

This CDR3 is CASSFWTASIHYNEQFF. CDR3 bases: TGTGCCAGCAGTTTCTGGACAGCGTCTATACATTACAATGAGCAGTTCTTC. This chain joins TRBV27 and TRBJ2-1; tentative D call: TRBD1 (6 bases). There are 17 residues in the CDR3. Trimming removed 3 bases from V and 4 bases from J, with 19 bases in between. Germline V lookup: CDR1 MNHEY, CDR2 SMNVEV (reference sequence).